The entry below describes one T cell receptor (beta chain). TCRdb's table, derived via immunoSEQ multiplex PCR, lists solely in-frame clones and lacks some. The sample has around 500,000 clones; roughly 80% are singletons. With V trimmed by 2 bases and J by 4 bases, 2 bases remained unmatched. The CDR3 is 14 residues long. Germline CDR1 reads SGHVS; CDR2 reads FQNEAQ. The sample originates from a study of shared clonotypes between healthy human individuals. The specimen was PBMCs. The TCR was taken from a woman in her thirties or forties in good health. Some clones in this sample may be carry-over from other donors' samples. V usage is TRBV7-8 and J usage is TRBJ1-2; 9 bases align to TRBD1. The CDR3 nucleotides are TGTGCCAGCAGCTTACGGGACAGGGCCTATGGCTACACCTTC. Its translation is CASSLRDRAYGYTF. Drawing the rest from reference TRBV7-8 and TRBJ1-2, the complete variable domain is GAGVSQSPRYKVAKRGQDVALRCDPISGHVSLFWYQQALGQGPEFLTYFQNEAQLDKSGLPSDRFFAERPEGSVSTLKIQRTQQEDSAVYLCASSLRDRAYGYTFGSGTRLTVV.